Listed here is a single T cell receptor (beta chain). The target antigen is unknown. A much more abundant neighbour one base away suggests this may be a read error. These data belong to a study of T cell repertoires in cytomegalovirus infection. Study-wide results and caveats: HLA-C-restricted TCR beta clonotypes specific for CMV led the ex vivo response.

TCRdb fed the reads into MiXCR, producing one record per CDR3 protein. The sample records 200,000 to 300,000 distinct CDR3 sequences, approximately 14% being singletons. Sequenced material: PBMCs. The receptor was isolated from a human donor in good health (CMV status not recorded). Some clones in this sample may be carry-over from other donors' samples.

The CDR3 sequence: CASSPGQGAWSYNDQFF. CDR3 coding DNA: TGTGCCAGCAGTCCGGGACAGGGGGCTTGGTCCTACAATGACCAGTTCTTC. The chain combines TRBV6-2 or TRBV6-3 with TRBJ2-1; 12 nucleotides agree with TRBD1. Germline CDR1 and CDR2: MNHEY and SVGEGT. The CDR3 is 17 amino acids.